The 13 T cell receptor beta chains reported below all come from one sample, sequenced in a study of CD8 T cells in ankylosing spondylitis. TCRdb analysed the 5' RACE reads with MiXCR anew, one entry per CDR3 protein. Among tens of thousands of distinct CDR3 sequences, approximately 11% were seen once, and the ten largest hold about 1.4%. Input material: blood, either unsorted or a sorted T cell fraction (not recorded which). Every receptor here comes from a male donor with ankylosing spondylitis or in good health (not recorded which).

There are many counts of this clonotype. V is TRBV25-1 and J is TRBJ2-7, with TRBD2 identical over 8 bases. This CDR3 is 17 amino acids long. V dropped 1 base and J dropped 3; count of bases not matched to a gene: 11. Germline lookup yields CDR1 MGHDK and CDR2 SYGVNS. Written as DNA, the CDR3 is TGTGCCAGCAGTGAATGGACAGCCGGGGGGGCCCGCTACGAGCAGTACTTC. As protein: CASSEWTAGGARYEQYF.

This clonotype showed up many times. V is TRBV5-1 and J is TRBJ2-3, with TRBD2 matching over 9 bases. Trimming at V came to 4 bases and at J to 4 bases, leaving 7 bases not matched to a gene. The CDR3 is 15 residues long. The germline V gene has CDR1 SGHRS and CDR2 YFSETQ. CDR3 loop: CASSEEGLAADTQYF. CDR3 bases: TGCGCCAGCAGCGAGGAGGGACTAGCAGCAGATACGCAGTATTTT.

This clonotype has ten or more counts. The chain recombines TRBV2 with TRBJ2-7; 7 bases map to TRBD1. Unmatched junction bases numbered 3, after V lost 0 bases and J lost 1 base. Germline CDR1 and CDR2: SNHLY and FYNNEI. The CDR3 loop spans 15 amino acids. The CDR3 spells CASSEAQTGSYEQYF. CDR3 DNA: TGTGCCAGCAGTGAAGCCCAGACAGGGTCCTACGAGCAGTACTTC.

This clonotype was detected ten times or more. This sequence joins TRBV12-3 or TRBV12-4 and TRBJ2-2, with a weak D call TRBD1 (5 bases). CDR3 length: 14 residues. The V end was cut by 6 bases, the J end by 4 bases, with 12 bases between. The CDR3 spells CASRLRQSTGELFF. DNA for the CDR3: TGTGCCAGCAGGCTGAGACAGTCCACCGGGGAGCTGTTTTTT.

This clonotype has at least ten counts. The chain joins TRBV25-1 to TRBJ1-1, with TRBD1 identical over 11 bases. The V segment lost 5 bases and the J segment 4 bases; nucleotides outside the gene matches: 6. The length of the CDR3 is 15 residues. Germline CDR1 reads MGHDK; CDR2 reads SYGVNS. In DNA, the CDR3 is TGTGCCAGCAGTACCCCGGGACAGGGGGGCACTGAAGCTTTCTTT. Protein: CASSTPGQGGTEAFF. Filled out from reference TRBV25-1 and TRBJ1-1, the complete variable domain reads EADIYQTPRYLVIGTGKKITLECSQTMGHDKMYWYQQDPGMELHLIHYSYGVNSTEKGDLSSESTVSRIRTEHFPLTLESARPSHTSQYLCASSTPGQGGTEAFFGQGTRLTVV.

This clonotype has just a few counts. This sequence joins TRBV30 and TRBJ2-7; D is uncertain. Germline V gene sequence: CDR1 GTSNPN, CDR2 SVGIG (reference sequence). V shed 1 base and J shed 4 bases, with 8 bases lying between them. The CDR3 covers 12 residues. DNA of the CDR3: TGTGCCTGGAGTGCCACTCGGTACGAGCAGTACTTC. Encoded protein: CAWSATRYEQYF.

The chain employs TRBV11-1 and TRBJ1-2, with 9 bases that match TRBD1. Germline CDR1 SGHAT, CDR2 FQDESV (reference sequence). J lost 8 bases, V lost 4 bases, and 11 bases had no gene match. The CDR3 covers 15 residues. CDR3 sequence (DNA): TGTGCCAGCAGCTCAAGGACAGGGGCTGAATGGGGCTACACCTTC. Its translation: CASSSRTGAEWGYTF.

Ten or more counts support this clonotype. The chain joins TRBV6-5 to TRBJ2-3; D possibly corresponds to TRBD2 (5 bases). The CDR3 consists of 14 residues. V was cut by 4 bases and J by 3 bases, with 11 bases left in between. Germline V gene lookup returns CDR1 MNHEY and CDR2 SVGAGI. CDR3 sequence: CASSSQGRTDTQYF. Written as DNA, the CDR3 is TGTGCCAGCAGTTCCCAAGGGAGAACAGATACGCAGTATTTT.

The genes are TRBV12-3 or TRBV12-4 and TRBJ1-2, with D unresolved. CDR3 length equals 15 residues. With 7 bases removed from V and 4 bases from J, the gap between germline ends came to 19 bases. The CDR3 DNA sequence: TGTGCCAGCACCCTAAATTGGGAGGGATCCTATGGCTACACCTTC. The encoded protein is CASTLNWEGSYGYTF.

This clonotype has a handful of counts. This sequence joins TRBV7-2 and TRBJ2-1; no clear D gene. CDR1 is SGHTA and CDR2 is FQGNSA in the germline V gene. This CDR3 comprises 14 residues. V was trimmed by 3 bases and J by 8 bases, leaving 14 bases between them. The CDR3 here is CASSLSASRYEQFF. CDR3 coding DNA: TGTGCCAGCAGCTTGTCAGCTAGTAGGTATGAGCAGTTCTTC.

This clonotype was counted a few times. The chain is built from TRBV27 and TRBJ2-7, with 7 nucleotides matching TRBD2. Germline trimming cut 3 bases from V and 5 bases from J; bases unmatched to any gene: 4. This CDR3 is built from 13 residues. Looked up from germline, CDR1 is MNHEY and CDR2 is SMNVEV (reference sequence). This CDR3 reads CASSLGGADEQYF. CDR3 nucleotides: TGTGCCAGCAGTTTGGGAGGGGCCGACGAGCAGTACTTC.

This clonotype was picked up many times. The chain employs TRBV7-7 and TRBJ2-5; possibly TRBD1 or TRBD2 for D (5 bases each). CDR1 is SSHAT and CDR2 is FNYEAQ in the germline V gene (reference sequence). The CDR3 consists of 15 residues. V lost 2 bases and J lost 7, with 17 bases in between. CDR3 amino acids: CASSLSGTDRGTQYF. CDR3 in DNA: TGTGCCAGCAGCTTATCCGGGACGGACCGTGGGACCCAGTACTTC. Looking up the rest from reference TRBV7-7 and TRBJ2-5 gives the full variable domain: GAGVSQSPRYKVTKRGQDVTLRCDPISSHATLYWYQQALGQGPEFLTYFNYEAQPDKSGLPSDRFSAERPEGSISTLTIQRTEQRDSAMYRCASSLSGTDRGTQYFGPGTRLLVL.

The table lists this clonotype with many counts. The V call is TRBV5-1, the J call TRBJ1-6; D call uncertain. Trimming cost V 0 bases and J 6 bases, with 7 bases left between them. CDR1 SGHRS and CDR2 YFSETQ come from the germline V gene. The CDR3 runs 14 residues. The CDR3 region is CASSLDGFNSPLHF. The CDR3 coding sequence is TGCGCCAGCAGCTTGGATGGGTTTAATTCACCCCTCCACTTT.